These T cell receptor beta chains were read from a single sample in a study of blood T cell repertoires in COVID-19. Some clones are missing from TCRdb's copy, which holds only in-frame ones; the method was immunoSEQ multiplex PCR. The table includes approximately 100,000 clones, around 82% detected once. The source material was peripheral blood. Receptors originate from a human donor in a cohort sampled during active or convalescent COVID-19. Both conserved end residues are part of each CDR3. A D gene is named only where the DNA matches it firmly. Not all rows give a size; the values are once, few, many and, for expanded clones, a class.

J gene | D gene | V gene | clone size | CDR3 protein | CDR3 DNA
TRBJ1-4 | TRBD1 | TRBV11-2 | once | CASSSAGTGGYEKLFF | TGTGCCAGCAGCTCCGCCGGGACAGGGGGCTATGAAAAACTGTTTTTT
TRBJ1-1 | - | TRBV11-2 | - | CASSLESGGRPTEAFF | TGTGCCAGCAGCTTAGAGTCGGGGGGGCGTCCCACTGAAGCTTTCTTT
TRBJ2-3 | TRBD2 | TRBV10-3 | - | CAISWIAGAGTDTQYF | TGTGCCATCAGTTGGATAGCGGGGGCCGGAACAGATACGCAGTATTTT
TRBJ1-2 | - | TRBV4-1 | - | CASSPPPGGNYGYTF | TGCGCCAGCAGCCCCCCGCCTGGAGGGAACTATGGCTACACCTTC
TRBJ1-1 | - | TRBV5-4 | - | CASSLDSFATEAFF | TGTGCCAGCAGCTTGGACAGTTTCGCCACTGAAGCTTTCTTT
TRBJ1-1 | - | TRBV30 | - | CAWRYGLNTEAFF | TGTGCCTGGAGGTACGGTTTAAACACTGAAGCTTTCTTT
TRBJ1-3 | TRBD1 | TRBV5-4 | - | CASSWGQGEGNTIYF | TGTGCCAGCAGCTGGGGACAGGGAGAAGGAAACACCATATATTTT
TRBJ1-5 | - | TRBV6-5 | once | CASSYSFPSSNQPQHF | TGTGCCAGCAGTTACTCGTTTCCGAGCAGCAATCAGCCCCAGCATTTT
TRBJ1-1 | - | TRBV3-1/TRBV3-2 | - | CASSQGYRNTEAFF | TGTGCCAGCAGCCAAGGGTACAGGAACACTGAAGCTTTCTTT
TRBJ2-5 | TRBD1 | TRBV5-6 | - | CASSPPGTGGETQYF | TGTGCCAGCAGTCCGCCTGGGACAGGGGGGGAGACCCAGTACTTC
TRBJ2-3 | TRBD2 | TRBV7-9 | - | CASSPRLASTDTQYF | TGTGCCAGCAGCCCAAGACTAGCAAGCACAGATACGCAGTATTTT
TRBJ1-2 | - | TRBV18 | - | CASSSGGYGYTF | TGTGCCAGCTCCAGTGGGGGGTATGGCTACACCTTC
TRBJ1-6 | TRBD1 | TRBV27 | - | CASTPGQGNSPLHF | TGTGCCAGCACCCCGGGACAGGGGAATTCACCCCTCCACTTT
TRBJ2-3 | TRBD2 | TRBV12-3/TRBV12-4 | - | CASISGDSDTQYF | TGTGCCAGCATTAGCGGGGACTCAGATACGCAGTATTTT
TRBJ2-7 | - | TRBV15 | once | CATGMRMGAPYEQYF | TGTGCCACCGGCATGAGAATGGGGGCCCCCTACGAGCAGTACTTC
TRBJ2-5 | TRBD2 | TRBV6-1 | - | CASSAQTSGGGETQYF | TGTGCCAGCAGTGCTCAGACTAGCGGGGGAGGGGAGACCCAGTACTTC
TRBJ2-5 | TRBD2 | TRBV4-2 | - | CASSLSSGAAGETQYF | TGTGCCAGCAGCCTCTCTAGCGGGGCGGCAGGAGAGACCCAGTACTTC
TRBJ2-1 | TRBD2 | TRBV7-2 | many | CASSLRRGGSEQFF | TGTGCCAGCAGCTTAAGGCGGGGGGGCAGCGAGCAGTTCTTC
TRBJ2-3 | TRBD2 | TRBV4-1 | once | CARCRAGGTDTQYF | TGCGCCCGCTGCCGAGCGGGGGGCACAGATACGCAGTATTTT
TRBJ2-3 | - | TRBV2 | - | CASSDPRQLSTDTQYF | TGTGCCAGCAGTGATCCGAGACAGCTTAGCACAGATACGCAGTATTTT
TRBJ2-3 | TRBD2 | TRBV5-1 | - | CASSFYGGATDTQYF | TGCGCCAGCAGCTTTTACGGGGGGGCCACAGATACGCAGTATTTT
TRBJ2-5 | - | TRBV2 | - | CASTASFATSKTQYF | TGTGCCAGCACCGCATCTTTTGCGACTAGTAAGACCCAGTACTTC
TRBJ2-5 | TRBD2 | TRBV3-1/TRBV3-2 | - | CATGTLIAGGQETQYF | TGTGCCACAGGAACCTTAATAGCGGGGGGGCAAGAGACCCAGTACTTC
TRBJ1-3 | - | TRBV24-1 | - | CATSTRGRYVAGNTIYF | TGTGCCACCAGCACACGGGGGAGGTACGTCGCGGGAAACACCATATATTTT
TRBJ2-7 | TRBD2 | TRBV5-1 | - | CASSLSPGLSSYEQYF | TGCGCCAGCAGCTTGTCTCCGGGACTAAGCTCCTACGAGCAGTACTTC
TRBJ2-7 | - | TRBV6-5 | - | CASSFRDTTYEQYF | TGTGCCAGCAGTTTCCGGGACACCACCTACGAGCAGTACTTC
TRBJ1-3 | TRBD1 | TRBV4-1 | - | CASSQEQTGTGFGNTIYF | TGCGCCAGCAGCCAGGAACAGACCGGGACAGGGTTTGGAAACACCATATATTTT
TRBJ2-3 | TRBD2 | TRBV5-4 | - | CASSLASGGTDTQYF | TGTGCCAGCAGCTTGGCTAGCGGGGGCACAGATACGCAGTATTTT
TRBJ2-2 | - | TRBV3-1/TRBV3-2 | few | CASSLEPGRNTGELFF | TGTGCCAGCAGTCTTGAGCCGGGAAGAAACACCGGGGAGCTGTTTTTT
TRBJ1-4 | TRBD1 | TRBV6-5 | - | CASRTQGAAEKLFF | TGTGCCAGCAGAACACAGGGGGCAGCGGAAAAACTGTTTTTT
TRBJ1-2 | - | TRBV6-5 | - | CASSYENYGYTF | TGTGCCAGCAGTTATGAGAACTATGGCTACACCTTC
TRBJ1-4 | TRBD1 | TRBV12-3/TRBV12-4 | - | CASRGQGSEKLFF | TGTGCCAGCAGGGGACAGGGATCTGAAAAACTGTTTTTT
TRBJ1-2 | TRBD1 | TRBV28 | - | CASRSGTDYGYTF | TGTGCCAGCAGATCCGGGACAGACTATGGCTACACCTTC
TRBJ2-5 | TRBD1 | TRBV12-5 | - | CASGPGQGVETQYF | TGTGCTAGTGGTCCTGGACAGGGAGTAGAGACCCAGTACTTC
TRBJ1-2 | TRBD1 | TRBV7-2 | - | CASSLGQGREGYGYTF | TGTGCCAGCAGCTTAGGACAGGGGAGGGAAGGTTATGGCTACACCTTC
TRBJ1-3 | - | TRBV6-4 | many | CASNQGRVSFGNTIYF | TGTGCCAGCAACCAGGGGAGGGTTTCATTTGGAAACACCATATATTTT
TRBJ2-5 | - | TRBV6-6 | once | CASSSLEETQYF | TGTGCCAGCAGTTCCCTTGAAGAGACCCAGTACTTC
TRBJ1-2 | TRBD1 | TRBV11-2 | - | CASSGIDRGRLGYTF | TGTGCCAGCAGCGGGATCGACAGGGGAAGGCTCGGCTACACCTTC
TRBJ2-2 | - | TRBV9 | - | CASSANRVPTGELFF | TGTGCCAGCAGCGCCAACAGGGTTCCTACCGGGGAGCTGTTTTTT
TRBJ2-7 | TRBD1 | TRBV9 | - | CASSARQGMDEQYF | TGTGCCAGCAGCGCCCGACAGGGGATGGACGAGCAGTACTTC
TRBJ2-3 | TRBD2 | TRBV18 | - | CASSPLAGGPADTQYF | TGTGCCAGCTCACCCTTAGCGGGGGGGCCCGCAGATACGCAGTATTTT
TRBJ2-1 | - | TRBV5-1 | - | CASSLVSAAPRGEQFF | TGCGCCAGCAGCTTGGTTTCGGCGGCCCCCCGGGGTGAGCAGTTCTTC
TRBJ1-4 | - | TRBV6-5 | - | CASNVRGATEKLFF | TGTGCCAGCAACGTCCGGGGGGCCACTGAAAAACTGTTTTTT
TRBJ1-5 | TRBD1 | TRBV5-1 | - | CASSPRTGGQPQHF | TGCGCCAGCAGCCCACGGACAGGAGGACAGCCCCAGCATTTT
TRBJ1-3 | TRBD1 | TRBV12-5 | - | CASGELTGTGGNTIYF | TGTGCTAGTGGAGAGCTGACCGGGACAGGGGGAAACACCATATATTTT
TRBJ2-5 | TRBD1 | TRBV15 | - | CATSRGTAQETQYF | TGTGCCACCAGCAGGGGGACAGCCCAAGAGACCCAGTACTTC
TRBJ1-4 | - | TRBV12-3/TRBV12-4 | - | CASRRLNEKLFF | TGTGCCAGCCGGCGGTTGAATGAAAAACTGTTTTTT
TRBJ2-3 | - | TRBV6-2/TRBV6-3 | - | CASSTVTGFSTDTQYF | TGTGCCAGCAGTACCGTAACAGGGTTTAGCACAGATACGCAGTATTTT
TRBJ1-1 | TRBD1 | TRBV6-2/TRBV6-3 | - | CASSYDRGGTDTEAFF | TGTGCCAGCAGTTACGACAGGGGAGGAACCGACACTGAAGCTTTCTTT
TRBJ2-5 | - | TRBV12-3/TRBV12-4 | - | CASSLGQVETQYF | TGTGCCAGCAGTTTAGGGCAGGTCGAGACCCAGTACTTC
TRBJ2-7 | TRBD1 | TRBV2 | - | CASSEAGQGAQEQYF | TGTGCCAGCAGTGAAGCGGGACAGGGGGCGCAAGAGCAGTACTTC
TRBJ2-1 | TRBD2 | TRBV3-1/TRBV3-2 | - | CASSPGLGISEQFF | TGTGCCAGCAGCCCGGGACTAGGGATTAGTGAGCAGTTCTTC
TRBJ2-7 | - | TRBV28 | few | CASRVPGVDEQYF | TGTGCCAGCAGAGTCCCAGGGGTGGACGAGCAGTACTTC